The T cell receptor (beta chain) under discussion was sequenced for a study of technical replicates of blood from a few donors. This clone appeared once. Germline CDR1 is MNHEY and CDR2 is SVGAGI. Between the trimmed V and J ends, which lost 2 bases and 5 bases, there was a span of 6 bases. The CDR3 is 13 residues long. Sequencing used immunoSEQ multiplex PCR; TCRdb keeps in-frame clones, though not all of them. The table records some 79,000 clones, about 90% of them present only once. This receptor was taken from a human donor in good health. Some clones in this sample may be carry-over from other donors' samples. This chain connects TRBV6-5 to TRBJ2-2, with D hard to call. What was sequenced was T cells isolated from PBMCs. For the CDR3, the DNA is TGTGCCAGCAGTTACGTTAATACCGGGGAGCTGTTTTTT. Its translation is CASSYVNTGELFF.